This T cell receptor (beta chain) stems from a study of vaccination and CD4 T cells after COVID-19. Study details: Sampling after COVID took place at a median of about 91 days (range 35 to 161) following diagnosis.

Details on this clonotype: As yet, its antigen is unknown.

Oncomine TCR Beta short-read sequencing was applied to DNA from cultured CD4+ T cells. Investigators obtained genomic DNA by extraction from cultured CD4+ T cells. TCRdb used MiXCR to reprocess the PCR reads, holding one entry per CDR3 protein. This repertoire shows fewer than 20,000 distinct CDR3 sequences, roughly 51% found once; its top ten account for roughly 7.9%. Documented treatment: roughly ten-day PBMC culture with coronavirus spike peptide pools or control peptides (ViraFEST assay). ViraFEST used peptide pools to expand antigen-specific T cells and subsequently sequenced their TCRs. In this cohort, PCR tests turned positive between March and December 2020, predating US Alpha, Beta and Delta variants. The sequencing input was CD4+ T cells from blood, cultured in vitro. The receptor was isolated from a human donor who had recovered from COVID-19.

The CDR3 coding sequence is TGTGCCAGCAGCCTCAACCAGGGGGCGGCTTTCTTT. It yields the protein CASSLNQGAAFF. V and J are TRBV11-2 and TRBJ1-1, with 8 bases aligning to TRBD1. Germline trimming cut 5 bases from V and 11 bases from J; bases unmatched to any gene: 7. The CDR3 contains 12 residues. CDR1 and CDR2 from the germline V gene are SGHAT and FQNNGV.